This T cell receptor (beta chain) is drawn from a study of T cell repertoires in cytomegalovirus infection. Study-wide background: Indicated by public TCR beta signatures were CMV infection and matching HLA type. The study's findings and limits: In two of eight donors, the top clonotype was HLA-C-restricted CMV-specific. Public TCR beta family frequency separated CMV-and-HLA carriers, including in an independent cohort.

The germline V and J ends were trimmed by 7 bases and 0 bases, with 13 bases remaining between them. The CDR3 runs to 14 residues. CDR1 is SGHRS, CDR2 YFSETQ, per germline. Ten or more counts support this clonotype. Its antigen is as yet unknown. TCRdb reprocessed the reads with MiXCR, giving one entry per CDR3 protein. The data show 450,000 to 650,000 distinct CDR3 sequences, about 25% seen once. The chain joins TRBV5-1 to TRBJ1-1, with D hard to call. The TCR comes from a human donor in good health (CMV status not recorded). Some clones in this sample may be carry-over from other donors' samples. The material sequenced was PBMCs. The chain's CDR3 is CASQTGPLNTEAFF. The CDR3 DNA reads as TGCGCCAGCCAGACCGGGCCACTGAACACTGAAGCTTTCTTT. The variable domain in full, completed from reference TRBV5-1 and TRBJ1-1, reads KAGVTQTPRYLIKTRGQQVTLSCSPISGHRSVSWYQQTPGQGLQFLFEYFSETQRNKGNFPGRFSGRQFSNSRSEMNVSTLELGDSALYLCASQTGPLNTEAFFGQGTRLTVV.